This TCR beta chain was sequenced during a study of molecular identifiers for immune sequencing clone quantification. The study's findings and limits: Clones exceeding 20 RNA copies carried over 98% of effector molecules but under 1% of naive-cell molecules.

Trimming took 0 bases from V and 2 from J; bases not matched to a gene: 9. Germline CDR1 and CDR2: SGHRS and YFSETQ. The CDR3 consists of 18 residues. Via MiXCR, TCRdb re-called the PCR reads, giving one row per CDR3 protein. In the table there are roughly 71,000 distinct CDR3 sequences, around 20% of which are singletons. This clonotype was picked up many times. Its antigen remains unknown. The V and J genes are TRBV5-1 and TRBJ2-1; TRBD2 matches at 9 bases. The clonotype was recovered from a human donor in good health. Some libraries in this study had Jurkat cell RNA spiked in. Sequencing input: naive CD8+ T cells from blood, with Jurkat cell RNA spiked in. As for subset: FACS-sorted CD8+CD4-CCR7+CD45RA+ naive T cells. The CDR3 sequence: CASSLGILSGRPYNEQFF. The CDR3 DNA sequence: TGCGCCAGCAGCTTGGGTATACTAAGCGGGAGGCCCTACAATGAGCAGTTCTTC.